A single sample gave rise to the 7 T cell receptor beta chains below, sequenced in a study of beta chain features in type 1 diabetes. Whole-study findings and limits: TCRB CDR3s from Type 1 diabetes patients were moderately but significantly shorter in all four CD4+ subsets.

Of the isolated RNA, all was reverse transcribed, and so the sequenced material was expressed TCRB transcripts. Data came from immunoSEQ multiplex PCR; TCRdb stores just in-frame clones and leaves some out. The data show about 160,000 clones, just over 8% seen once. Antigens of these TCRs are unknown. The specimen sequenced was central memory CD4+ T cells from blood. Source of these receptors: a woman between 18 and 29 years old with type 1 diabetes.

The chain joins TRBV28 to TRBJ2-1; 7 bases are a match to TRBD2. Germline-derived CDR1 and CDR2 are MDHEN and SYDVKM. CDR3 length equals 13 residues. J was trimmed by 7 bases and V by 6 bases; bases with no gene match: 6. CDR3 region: CASSRGVPNEQFF. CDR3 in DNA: TGTGCCAGCAGCCGGGGGGTCCCGAATGAGCAGTTCTTC.

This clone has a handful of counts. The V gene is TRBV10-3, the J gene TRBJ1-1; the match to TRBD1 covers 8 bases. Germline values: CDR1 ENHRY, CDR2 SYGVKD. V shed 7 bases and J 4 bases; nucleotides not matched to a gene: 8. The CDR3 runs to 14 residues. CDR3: CAINPGTGGTEAFF. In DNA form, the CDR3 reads TGTGCCATCAACCCCGGGACAGGAGGCACTGAAGCTTTCTTT.

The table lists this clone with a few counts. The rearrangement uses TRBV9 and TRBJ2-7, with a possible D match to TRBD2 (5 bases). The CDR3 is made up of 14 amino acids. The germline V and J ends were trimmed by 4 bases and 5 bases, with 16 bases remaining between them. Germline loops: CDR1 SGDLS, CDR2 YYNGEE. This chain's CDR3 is CASSPFHSAHEQYF. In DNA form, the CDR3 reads TGTGCCAGCAGCCCATTTCATAGCGCGCACGAGCAGTACTTC.

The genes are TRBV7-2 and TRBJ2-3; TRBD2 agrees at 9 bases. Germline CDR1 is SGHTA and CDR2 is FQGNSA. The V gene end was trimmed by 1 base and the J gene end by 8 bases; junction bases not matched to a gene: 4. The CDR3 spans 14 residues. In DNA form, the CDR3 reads TGTGCCAGCAGCTTAGGTGCGGGAGGGGGTACGCAGTATTTT. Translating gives CASSLGAGGGTQYF.

The CDR3 region has the DNA TGTGCCAGCAGCTCCCGACTAGCGGGAGTGGGCAAAAACATTCAGTACTTC. This sequence encodes CASSSRLAGVGKNIQYF. This rearrangement joins TRBV7-2 to TRBJ2-4, with 12 bases aligning to TRBD2. J lost 3 bases, V lost 4 bases, and 7 bases had no gene match. Germline V CDR1 and CDR2: SGHTA, FQGNSA. The length of the CDR3 is 17 residues.

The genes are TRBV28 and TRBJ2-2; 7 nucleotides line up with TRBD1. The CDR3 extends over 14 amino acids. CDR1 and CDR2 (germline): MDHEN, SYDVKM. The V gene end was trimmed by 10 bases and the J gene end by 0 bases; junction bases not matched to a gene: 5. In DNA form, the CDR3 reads TGTGCCATCCCGACAGGGCCGAACACCGGGGAGCTGTTTTTT. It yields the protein CAIPTGPNTGELFF.

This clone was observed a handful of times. CDR3 bases: TGTGCCAGCAGTTGGGGGCAGGGGGCCTACGAGCAGTACTTC. The encoded protein is CASSWGQGAYEQYF. The rearrangement joins TRBV6-5 to TRBJ2-7, with 7 positions matching TRBD1. Germline V lookup: CDR1 MNHEY, CDR2 SVGAGI. This CDR3 region has 14 residues. V was pared by 4 bases and J by 2 bases, with 5 bases of the junction left unmatched.